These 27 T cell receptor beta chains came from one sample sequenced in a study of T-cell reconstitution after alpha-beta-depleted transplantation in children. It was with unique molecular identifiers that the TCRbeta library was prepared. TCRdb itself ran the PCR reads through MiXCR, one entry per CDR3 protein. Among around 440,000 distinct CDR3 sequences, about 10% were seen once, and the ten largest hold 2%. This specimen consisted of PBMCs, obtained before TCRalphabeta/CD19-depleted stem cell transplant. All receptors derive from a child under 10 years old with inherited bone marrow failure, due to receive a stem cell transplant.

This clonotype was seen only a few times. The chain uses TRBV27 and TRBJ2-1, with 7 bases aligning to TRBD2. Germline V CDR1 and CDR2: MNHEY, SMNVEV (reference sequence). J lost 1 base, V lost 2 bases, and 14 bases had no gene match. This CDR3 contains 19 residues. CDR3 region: CASSLKYRREGNSYNEQFF. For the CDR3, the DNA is TGTGCCAGCAGTTTAAAATATAGGAGGGAGGGGAATTCCTACAATGAGCAGTTCTTC.

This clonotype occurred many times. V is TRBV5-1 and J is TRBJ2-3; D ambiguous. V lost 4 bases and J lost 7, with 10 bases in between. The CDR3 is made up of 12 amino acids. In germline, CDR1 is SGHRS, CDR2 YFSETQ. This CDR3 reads CASSPVTYTQYF. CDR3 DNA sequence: TGCGCCAGCAGCCCCGTTACGTATACGCAGTATTTT.

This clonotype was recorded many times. The CDR3 bases are TGCGCCAGCAGTGAGTTCCAGGGGGCAAGCTACACCTTC. It is translated as CASSEFQGASYTF. This chain joins TRBV10-2 and TRBJ1-2, with 8 bases that match TRBD1. This CDR3 is built from 13 residues. Germline loops: CDR1 WSHSY, CDR2 SAAADI. V shed 1 base and J 9 bases; nucleotides not matched to a gene: 4.

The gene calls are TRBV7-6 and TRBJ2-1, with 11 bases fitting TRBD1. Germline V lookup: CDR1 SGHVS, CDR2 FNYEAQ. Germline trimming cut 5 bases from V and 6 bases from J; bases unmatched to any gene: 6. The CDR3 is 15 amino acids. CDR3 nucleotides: TGTGCCAGCAGCCTCGGACAGGGGGCTGGCAATGAGCAGTTCTTC. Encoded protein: CASSLGQGAGNEQFF.

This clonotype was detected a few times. CDR3 DNA sequence: TGTGCCAGCAGTTTAGGCATTGCCAAAAACATTCAGTACTTC. Protein product: CASSLGIAKNIQYF. The chain combines TRBV28 with TRBJ2-4; D is ambiguous. Germline V gene data show CDR1 as MDHEN and CDR2 as SYDVKM. V was clipped by 2 bases and J by 1 base, with 6 bases between them. The length of the CDR3 is 14 residues. The full variable domain, its missing parts supplied by reference TRBV28 and TRBJ2-4, is DVKVTQSSRYLVKRTGEKVFLECVQDMDHENMFWYRQDPGLGLRLIYFSYDVKMKEKGDIPEGYSVSREKKERFSLILESASTNQTSMYLCASSLGIAKNIQYFGAGTRLSVL.

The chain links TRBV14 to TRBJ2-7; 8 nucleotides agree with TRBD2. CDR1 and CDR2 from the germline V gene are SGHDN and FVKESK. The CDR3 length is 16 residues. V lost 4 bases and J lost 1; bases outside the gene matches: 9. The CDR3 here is CASSRVGTRGSYEQYF. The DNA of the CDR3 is TGTGCCAGCAGCCGAGTTGGGACTAGAGGATCCTACGAGCAGTACTTC.

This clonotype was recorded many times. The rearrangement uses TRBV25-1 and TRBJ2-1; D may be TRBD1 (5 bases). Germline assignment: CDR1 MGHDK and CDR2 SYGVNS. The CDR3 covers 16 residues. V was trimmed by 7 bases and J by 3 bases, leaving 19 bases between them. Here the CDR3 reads CASIGKGVLDYNEQFF. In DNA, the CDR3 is TGTGCCAGCATAGGTAAAGGGGTCTTGGACTACAATGAGCAGTTCTTC.

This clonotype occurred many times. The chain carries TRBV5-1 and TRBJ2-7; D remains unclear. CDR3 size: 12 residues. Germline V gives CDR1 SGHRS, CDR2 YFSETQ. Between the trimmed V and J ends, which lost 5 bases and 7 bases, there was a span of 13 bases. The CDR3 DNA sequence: TGCGCCAGCAGACTAAGTGGGCGGGAGCAGTACTTC. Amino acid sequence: CASRLSGREQYF.

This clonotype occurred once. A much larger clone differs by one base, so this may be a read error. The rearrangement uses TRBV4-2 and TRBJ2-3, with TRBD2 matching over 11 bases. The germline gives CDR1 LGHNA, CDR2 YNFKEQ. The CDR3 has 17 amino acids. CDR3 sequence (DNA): TGTGCCAGCAGCCAGACCATAGCGGGAGGGCCGTGGGATACGCAGTGTTTT. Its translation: CASSQTIAGGPWDTQCF.

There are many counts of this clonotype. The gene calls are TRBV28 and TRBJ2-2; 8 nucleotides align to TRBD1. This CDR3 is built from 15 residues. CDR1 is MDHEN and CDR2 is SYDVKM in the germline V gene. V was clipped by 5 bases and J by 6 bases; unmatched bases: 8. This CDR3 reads CASSPRTGFAGELFF. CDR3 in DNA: TGTGCCAGCAGTCCCCGGACAGGGTTTGCCGGGGAGCTGTTTTTT.

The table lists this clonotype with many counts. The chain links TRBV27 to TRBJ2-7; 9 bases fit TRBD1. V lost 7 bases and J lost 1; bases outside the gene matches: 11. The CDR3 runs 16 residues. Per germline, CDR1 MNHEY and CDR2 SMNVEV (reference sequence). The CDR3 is CASILRPGQGSYEQYF. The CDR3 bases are TGTGCCAGCATCTTACGTCCGGGACAGGGTTCCTACGAGCAGTACTTC.

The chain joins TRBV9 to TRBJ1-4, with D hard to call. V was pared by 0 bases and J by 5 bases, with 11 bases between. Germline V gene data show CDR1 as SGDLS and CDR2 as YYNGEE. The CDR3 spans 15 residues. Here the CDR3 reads CASSVDLGDNEKLFF. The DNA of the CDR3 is TGTGCCAGCAGCGTAGATCTGGGAGACAATGAAAAACTGTTTTTT.

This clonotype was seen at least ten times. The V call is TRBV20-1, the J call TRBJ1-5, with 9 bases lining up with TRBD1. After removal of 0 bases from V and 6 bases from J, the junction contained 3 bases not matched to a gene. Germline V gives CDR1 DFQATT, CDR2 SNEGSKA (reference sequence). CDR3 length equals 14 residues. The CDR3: CSARDTGGSQPQHF. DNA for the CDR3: TGCAGTGCTAGAGATACAGGGGGCAGTCAGCCCCAGCATTTT.

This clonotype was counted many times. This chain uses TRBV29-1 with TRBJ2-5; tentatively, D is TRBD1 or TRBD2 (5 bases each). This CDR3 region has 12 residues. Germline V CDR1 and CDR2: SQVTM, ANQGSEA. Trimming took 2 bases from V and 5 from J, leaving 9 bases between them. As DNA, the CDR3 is TGCAGCGTTGAATGGGACCTGGAGACCCAGTACTTC. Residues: CSVEWDLETQYF.

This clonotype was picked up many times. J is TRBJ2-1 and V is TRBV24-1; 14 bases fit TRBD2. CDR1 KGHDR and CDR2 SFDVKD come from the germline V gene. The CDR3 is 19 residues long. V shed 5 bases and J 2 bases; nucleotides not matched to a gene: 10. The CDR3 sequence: CATSGRRLAGGPPYNEQFF. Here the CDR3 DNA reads TGTGCCACCAGTGGTCGTAGACTAGCGGGAGGGCCGCCCTACAATGAGCAGTTCTTC.

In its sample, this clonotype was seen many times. CDR3 sequence (DNA): TGCGCCAGCAGCCAAGATGGAGGCCTTCAGTACTTC. This sequence encodes CASSQDGGLQYF. V and J are TRBV4-1 and TRBJ2-4; D perhaps matches TRBD2 (5 bases). Trimming left V 0 bases short and J 11 bases short, with 8 bases between. The CDR3 runs 12 residues. CDR1 is MGHRA and CDR2 is YSYEKL in the germline V gene.

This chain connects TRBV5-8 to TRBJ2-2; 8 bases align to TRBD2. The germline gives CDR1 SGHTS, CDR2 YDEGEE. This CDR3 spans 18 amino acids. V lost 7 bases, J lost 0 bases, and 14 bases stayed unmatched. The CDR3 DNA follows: TGTGCCAGCGGCCCCCCCCCAAGCGGGGGCACGAACACCGGGGAGCTGTTTTTT. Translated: CASGPPPSGGTNTGELFF.

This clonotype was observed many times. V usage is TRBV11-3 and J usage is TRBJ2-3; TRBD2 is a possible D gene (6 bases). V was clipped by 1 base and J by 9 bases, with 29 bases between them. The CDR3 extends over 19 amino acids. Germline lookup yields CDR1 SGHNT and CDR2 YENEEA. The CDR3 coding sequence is TGTGCCAGCAGCTTAGGGGGTCCACTAGCCGGCGGCGCAATAGGAACGCAGTATTTT. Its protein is CASSLGGPLAGGAIGTQYF.

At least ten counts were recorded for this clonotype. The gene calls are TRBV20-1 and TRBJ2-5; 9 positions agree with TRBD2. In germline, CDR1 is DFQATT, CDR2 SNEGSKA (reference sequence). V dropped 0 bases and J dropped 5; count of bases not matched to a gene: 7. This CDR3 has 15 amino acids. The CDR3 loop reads CSARDQAGGGETQYF. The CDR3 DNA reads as TGCAGTGCTAGAGATCAAGCGGGAGGCGGGGAGACCCAGTACTTC.

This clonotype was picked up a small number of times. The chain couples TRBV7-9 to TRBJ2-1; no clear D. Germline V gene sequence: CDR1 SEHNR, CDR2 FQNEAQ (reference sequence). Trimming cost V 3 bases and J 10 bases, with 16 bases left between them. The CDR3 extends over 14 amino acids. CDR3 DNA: TGTGCCAGCAGCTTTCGGCCGGCCTCCGGGGAGCAGTTCTTC. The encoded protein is CASSFRPASGEQFF.

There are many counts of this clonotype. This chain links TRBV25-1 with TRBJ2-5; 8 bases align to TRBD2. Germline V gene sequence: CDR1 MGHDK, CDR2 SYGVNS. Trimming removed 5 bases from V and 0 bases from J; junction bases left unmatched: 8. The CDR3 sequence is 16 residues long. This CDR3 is CASSYSGRAYQETQYF. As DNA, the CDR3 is TGTGCCAGCAGTTATTCCGGGAGGGCCTACCAAGAGACCCAGTACTTC.

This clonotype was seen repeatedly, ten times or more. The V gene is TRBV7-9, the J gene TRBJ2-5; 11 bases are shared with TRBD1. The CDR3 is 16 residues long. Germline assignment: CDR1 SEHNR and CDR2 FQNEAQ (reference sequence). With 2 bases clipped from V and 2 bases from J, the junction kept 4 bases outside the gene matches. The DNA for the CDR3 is TGTGCCAGCAGCTTACCAGGGACAGGGGGTCAAGAGACCCAGTACTTC. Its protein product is CASSLPGTGGQETQYF.

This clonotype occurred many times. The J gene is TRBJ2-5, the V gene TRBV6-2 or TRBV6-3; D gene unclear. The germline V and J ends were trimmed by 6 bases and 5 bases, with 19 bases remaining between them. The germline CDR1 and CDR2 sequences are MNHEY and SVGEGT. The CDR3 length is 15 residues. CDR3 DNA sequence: TGTGCCAGCAGCCCTAATACAGTCGCGGAGGAGACCCAGTACTTC. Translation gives CASSPNTVAEETQYF.

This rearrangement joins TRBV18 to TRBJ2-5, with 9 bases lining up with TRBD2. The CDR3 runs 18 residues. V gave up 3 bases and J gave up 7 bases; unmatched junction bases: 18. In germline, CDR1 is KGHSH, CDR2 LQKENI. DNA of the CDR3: TGTGCCAGCTCACCGGGGCTAAAGACTAGCGGCTTCATAGGGACCCAGTACTTC. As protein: CASSPGLKTSGFIGTQYF. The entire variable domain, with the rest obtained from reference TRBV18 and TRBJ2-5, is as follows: NAGVMQNPRHLVRRRGQEARLRCSPMKGHSHVYWYRQLPEEGLKFMVYLQKENIIDESGMPKERFSAEFPKEGPSILRIQQVVRGDSAAYFCASSPGLKTSGFIGTQYFGPGTRLLVL.

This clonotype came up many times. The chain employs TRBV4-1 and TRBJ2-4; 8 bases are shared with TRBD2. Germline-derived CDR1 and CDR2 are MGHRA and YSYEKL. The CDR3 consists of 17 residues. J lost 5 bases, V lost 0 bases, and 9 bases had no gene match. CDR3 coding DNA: TGCGCCAGCAGCCAAGATTTCGGGGCGGGAGGCCAAAACATTCAGTACTTC. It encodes CASSQDFGAGGQNIQYF.

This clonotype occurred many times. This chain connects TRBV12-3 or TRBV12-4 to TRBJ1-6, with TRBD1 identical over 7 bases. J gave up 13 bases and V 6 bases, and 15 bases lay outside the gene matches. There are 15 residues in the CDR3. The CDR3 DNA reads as TGTGCCAGCAGACCGGGACAGCTATTAATTCACCCCCTCCACTTT. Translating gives CASRPGQLLIHPLHF.

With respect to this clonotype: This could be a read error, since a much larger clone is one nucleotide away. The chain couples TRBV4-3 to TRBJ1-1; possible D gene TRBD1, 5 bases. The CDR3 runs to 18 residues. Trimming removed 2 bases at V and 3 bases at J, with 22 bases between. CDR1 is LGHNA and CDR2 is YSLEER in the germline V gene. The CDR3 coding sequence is TGCGCCAGCAGCCAATTAACAGGTGACCCGTACCGGGACACTGAAGCTTTCTTT. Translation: CASSQLTGDPYRDTEAFF.